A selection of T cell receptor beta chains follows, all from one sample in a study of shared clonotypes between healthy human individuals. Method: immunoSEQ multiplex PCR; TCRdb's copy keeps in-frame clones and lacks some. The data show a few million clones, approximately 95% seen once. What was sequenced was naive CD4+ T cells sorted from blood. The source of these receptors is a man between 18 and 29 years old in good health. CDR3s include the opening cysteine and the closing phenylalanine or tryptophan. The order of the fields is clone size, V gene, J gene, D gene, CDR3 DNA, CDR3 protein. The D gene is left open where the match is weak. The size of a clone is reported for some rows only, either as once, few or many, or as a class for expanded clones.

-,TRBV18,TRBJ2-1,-,TGTGCCAGCTCACCACCGACCCGCGATGAGCAGTTCTTC,CASSPPTRDEQFF
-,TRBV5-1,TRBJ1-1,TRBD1,TGCGCCAGCAGCTTCGACAGGGGCGACACTGAAGCTTTCTTT,CASSFDRGDTEAFF
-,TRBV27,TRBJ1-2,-,TGTGCCAGCAGTCCCAATGGGGCGAGTGGCTACACCTTC,CASSPNGASGYTF
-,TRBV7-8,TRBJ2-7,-,TGTGCCAGCAGCAAAGACAGTTCCTACGAGCAGTACTTC,CASSKDSSYEQYF
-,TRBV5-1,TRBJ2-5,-,TGCGCCAGCAGCGATTTCGAGACCCAGTACTTC,CASSDFETQYF
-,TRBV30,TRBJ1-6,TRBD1,TGTGCCTGCAACAGGGGGCAGAATTCACCCCTCCACTTT,CACNRGQNSPLHF
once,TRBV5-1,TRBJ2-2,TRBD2,TGCGCCAGCAGCTCAATAGCGGGGGGAGCCGGGGAGCTGTTTTTT,CASSSIAGGAGELFF
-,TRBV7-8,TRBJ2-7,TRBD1,TGTGCCAGCAGCTTAGGCGGCCAGGGGGCAATTGAGCAGTACTTC,CASSLGGQGAIEQYF
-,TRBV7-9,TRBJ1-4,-,TGTGCCAGCAGCCCTAGCCGTGATAATGAAAAACTGTTTTTT,CASSPSRDNEKLFF
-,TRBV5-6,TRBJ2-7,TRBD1,TGTGCCAGCAGCTTGTACAGGGGATTTCAGTACTTC,CASSLYRGFQYF
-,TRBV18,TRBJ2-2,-,TGTGCCAGCTCATCCGGGACGAGGGGTACCGGGGAGCTGTTTTTT,CASSSGTRGTGELFF
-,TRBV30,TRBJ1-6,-,TGTGCCTGGACCCCGATCGATAATTCACCCCTCCACTTT,CAWTPIDNSPLHF
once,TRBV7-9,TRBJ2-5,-,TGTGCCAGCAGCCGTAATAGCGGCCAAGAGACCCAGTACTTC,CASSRNSGQETQYF
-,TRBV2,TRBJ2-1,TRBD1,TGTGCCAGCAGTGAAGCGCTTCCACGACAGGGAGCCTACAATGAGCAGTTCTTC,CASSEALPRQGAYNEQFF
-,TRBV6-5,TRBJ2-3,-,TGTGCCAGCAGTTACTCGCGGGATACGCAGTATTTT,CASSYSRDTQYF
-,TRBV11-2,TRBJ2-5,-,TGTGCCAGCAGCTTAGATGGAAGGGTTCAAGAGACCCAGTACTTC,CASSLDGRVQETQYF
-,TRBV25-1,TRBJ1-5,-,TGTGCCAGCAGTGACGGGACACTCTATAGCAATCAGCCCCAGCATTTT,CASSDGTLYSNQPQHF
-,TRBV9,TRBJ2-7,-,TGTGCCAGCAGCGTAGGGGAGGTCGCCGAGCAGTACTTC,CASSVGEVAEQYF
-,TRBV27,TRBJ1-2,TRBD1,TGTGCCAGCAGTGCTTACGGGACAGGGGGATTTGGCTACACCTTC,CASSAYGTGGFGYTF
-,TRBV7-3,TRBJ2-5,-,TGTGCCAGCAGCTTAGGAGGGGGCGGAGAGACCCAGTACTTC,CASSLGGGGETQYF
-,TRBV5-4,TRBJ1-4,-,TGTGCCAGCAGCTTGGCAGGGCGGACTAATGAAAAACTGTTTTTT,CASSLAGRTNEKLFF
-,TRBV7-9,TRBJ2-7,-,TGTGCCAGCAGTAATAGCCACGAGCAGTACTTC,CASSNSHEQYF
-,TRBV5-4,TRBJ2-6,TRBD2,TGTGCCAGCAGCTCGGGGGGGGCCCCTGGGGCCAACGTCCTGACTTTC,CASSSGGAPGANVLTF
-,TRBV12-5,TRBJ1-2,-,TGTGCTAGTGGCCCAGGGGTGGGCGGCTACACCTTC,CASGPGVGGYTF
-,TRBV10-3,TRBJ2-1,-,TGTGCCATCAGTGGACAGGATTTGGGCTCCTACAATGAGCAGTTCTTC,CAISGQDLGSYNEQFF
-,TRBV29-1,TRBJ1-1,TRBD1,TGCAGCGCTGAGGGGGCGCCGTACACTGAAGCTTTCTTT,CSAEGAPYTEAFF
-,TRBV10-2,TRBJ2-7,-,TGCGCCAGCAGCCCCGGGAGACACTACGAACAGTACTTC,CASSPGRHYEQYF
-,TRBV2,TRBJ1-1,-,TGTGCCAGCAGTTGGCTCTCGAACACTGAAGCTTTCTTT,CASSWLSNTEAFF
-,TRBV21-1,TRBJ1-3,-,TGTGCCAGCAGCAAAGGCAAGGACAGGGGTAACGACACCATATATTTT,CASSKGKDRGNDTIYF
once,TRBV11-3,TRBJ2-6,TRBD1,TGTGCCAGCAGCTTAGGGACAGGGACTGGGGCCAACGTCCTGACTTTC,CASSLGTGTGANVLTF
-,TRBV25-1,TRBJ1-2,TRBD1,TGTGCCAGCAGCGGGACAGGGGCCCACTATGGCTACACCTTC,CASSGTGAHYGYTF
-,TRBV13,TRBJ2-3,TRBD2,TGTGCCAGCAGCTTGACCGGGACTAGGGCAGATACGCAGTATTTT,CASSLTGTRADTQYF
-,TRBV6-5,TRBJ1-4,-,TGTGCCAGCAGTTACGGGGGAGTTAGTGAAAAACTGTTTTTT,CASSYGGVSEKLFF
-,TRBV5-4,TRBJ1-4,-,TGTGCCAGCAGCTTGGAAAGGGAAAAACTGTTTTTT,CASSLEREKLFF
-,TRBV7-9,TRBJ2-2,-,TGTGCCAGCAGCTTTGAACAGGTGAACACCGGGGAGCTGTTTTTT,CASSFEQVNTGELFF
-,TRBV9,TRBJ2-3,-,TGTGCCAGCAGCATCCACACCTTGGAAGATACGCAGTATTTT,CASSIHTLEDTQYF
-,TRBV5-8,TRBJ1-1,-,TGTGCCAGCAGCTTGGTCCCAGGGAGGCCTGAAGCTTTCTTT,CASSLVPGRPEAFF
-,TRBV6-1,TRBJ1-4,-,TGTGCCAGCAGTGAATTGGGAGGGATCGGCGAAAAACTGTTTTTT,CASSELGGIGEKLFF
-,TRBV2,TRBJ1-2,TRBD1,TGTGCCAGCAGTGCGGACAGGGGCGCTAACTATGGCTACACCTTC,CASSADRGANYGYTF
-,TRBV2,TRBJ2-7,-,TGTGCCAGCAGTGGAGACTCTGGGTCCCACGAGCAGTACTTC,CASSGDSGSHEQYF
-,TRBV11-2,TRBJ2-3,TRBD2,TGTGCCAGCAGCTTGCGGGATAGCGGGGCCCCAGATACGCAGTATTTT,CASSLRDSGAPDTQYF
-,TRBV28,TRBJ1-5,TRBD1,TGTGCCAGCAGCTCAGGGGGCGAGGGCAATCAGCCCCAGCATTTT,CASSSGGEGNQPQHF
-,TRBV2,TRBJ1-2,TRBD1,TGTGCCAGCAGTGAACTGGGACAGGGGAGGGATGGCTACACCTTC,CASSELGQGRDGYTF
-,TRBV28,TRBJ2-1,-,TGTGCCAGCAGCCCGCCGAGGGCGGTAAGGTCGAATGAGCAGTTCTTC,CASSPPRAVRSNEQFF
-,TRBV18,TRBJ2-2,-,TGTGCCAGCTCACCACTCCAAACCGGGGAGCTGTTTTTT,CASSPLQTGELFF
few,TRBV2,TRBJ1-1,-,TGTGCCAGCAGTGAAGGGAACACTGAAGCTTTCTTT,CASSEGNTEAFF
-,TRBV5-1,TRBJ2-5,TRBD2,TGCGCCAGCAGCTTGGTGGGACTAGGAGAGACCCAGTACTTC,CASSLVGLGETQYF
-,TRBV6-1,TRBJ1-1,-,TGTGCCAGCAGCGGGACGGCGAACACTGAAGCTTTCTTT,CASSGTANTEAFF
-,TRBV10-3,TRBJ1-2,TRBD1,TGTGCCATCAGTGCGGACAGGGATAACTATGGCTACACCTTC,CAISADRDNYGYTF
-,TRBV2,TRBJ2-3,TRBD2,TGTGCCAGCAGCGGGACTAGCGGGAGGGCGGATACGCAGTATTTT,CASSGTSGRADTQYF
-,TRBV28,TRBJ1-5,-,TGTGCCAGCAGTTCCCCCGTCTTAGGTAGGGGATATCAGCCCCAGCATTTT,CASSSPVLGRGYQPQHF
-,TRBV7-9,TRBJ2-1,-,TGTGCCAGCAGCCTCCGACTCTCAACCTTCCCTAATGAGCAGTTCTTC,CASSLRLSTFPNEQFF
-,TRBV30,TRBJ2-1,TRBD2,TGTGCCTGGAGTGCCGGGGGGTACAATGAGCAGTTCTTC,CAWSAGGYNEQFF
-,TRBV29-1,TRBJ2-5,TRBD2,TGCAGCGTTGAAAATCAGCGGGGGGAGACCCAGTACTTC,CSVENQRGETQYF
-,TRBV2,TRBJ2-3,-,TGTGCCTCATCCACATTGGGAGCGGGTCTAAGCACAGATACGCAGTATTTT,CASSTLGAGLSTDTQYF
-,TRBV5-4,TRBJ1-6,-,TGTGCCAGCAGCCCGCAGGGGCTTGGTTCACCCCTCCACTTT,CASSPQGLGSPLHF
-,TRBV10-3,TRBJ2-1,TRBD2,TGTGCCATCAGTGATTTTACTAGCGGGGGTAATGAGCAGTTCTTC,CAISDFTSGGNEQFF
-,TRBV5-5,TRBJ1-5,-,TGTGCCAGCAGCTTGGGAGGGATTAGCAATCAGCCCCAGCATTTT,CASSLGGISNQPQHF
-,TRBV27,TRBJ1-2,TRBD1,TGTGCCAGCAGCCGGGGACAGCTCCCGCCGATCTATGGCTACACCTTC,CASSRGQLPPIYGYTF